This passage covers 9 T cell receptor beta chains from one sample sequenced in a study of blood T cell repertoires in COVID-19. Sequencing was performed with immunoSEQ multiplex PCR; in TCRdb, only in-frame clones are kept and a portion is missing. Of around 400,000 clones in the sample, roughly 90% were seen once. Material: PBMCs or T cells enriched from blood (not recorded which). All receptors come from a woman aged 25 to 45 who had recovered from COVID-19.

The chain has TRBV27 and TRBJ1-2; 8 nucleotides agree with TRBD1. After removal of 6 bases from V and 2 bases from J, the junction contained 11 bases not matched to a gene. Germline V lookup: CDR1 MNHEY, CDR2 SMNVEV (reference sequence). The CDR3 totals 16 residues. The CDR3 DNA reads as TGTGCCAGCAGCCCAGTATCAGGGGGCCTAAACTATGGCTACACCTTC. It encodes CASSPVSGGLNYGYTF.

The rearrangement uses TRBV9 and TRBJ2-7; D may be TRBD1 (6 bases). The CDR3 covers 13 residues. The V gene lost 0 bases and the J gene lost 3 bases, with 7 bases spanning the gap. In germline, CDR1 is SGDLS, CDR2 YYNGEE. The CDR3 region is CASSVGQDYEQYF. In DNA form, the CDR3 reads TGTGCCAGCAGCGTAGGACAGGACTACGAGCAGTACTTC.

The chain recombines TRBV7-9 with TRBJ2-3; 9 bases map to TRBD2. CDR3 length equals 14 residues. J gave up 2 bases and V 4 bases, and 1 base lay outside the gene matches. Germline assignment: CDR1 SEHNR and CDR2 FQNEAQ (reference sequence). CDR3 DNA: TGTGCCAGCAGCTCGGGACTAGCCACAGATACGCAGTATTTT. This gives the protein CASSSGLATDTQYF.

V usage is TRBV19 and J usage is TRBJ1-3; 7 nucleotides agree with TRBD1. The CDR3 sequence is 19 residues long. Germline V gene lookup returns CDR1 LNHDA and CDR2 SQIVND (reference sequence). The ends lost 4 bases at V and 1 base at J; junction bases unmatched: 16. CDR3 DNA sequence: TGTGCCAGTAGTACACATCCGGGACAGAGCCTCTATTCTGGAAACACCATATATTTT. This translates into CASSTHPGQSLYSGNTIYF.

The chain combines TRBV6-5 with TRBJ1-2, with no clear D. V shed 2 bases and J shed 8 bases, with 6 bases lying between them. Germline CDR1 is MNHEY and CDR2 is SVGAGI. The CDR3 consists of 11 residues. In DNA, the CDR3 is TGTGCCAGCAGTTACCTCGGGGGCTACACCTTC. Amino acid sequence: CASSYLGGYTF.

CDR3 in amino acids: CASSGSGVAGYTF. The DNA of the CDR3 is TGTGCCAGCAGTGGGTCGGGGGTCGCGGGCTACACCTTC. This chain joins TRBV2 and TRBJ1-2; D is perhaps TRBD1 (5 bases). This CDR3 region has 13 residues. The V end lost 4 bases, the J end lost 8 bases, and 14 bases lay between the germline ends. Germline loops: CDR1 SNHLY, CDR2 FYNNEI.

The V gene is TRBV5-1, the J gene TRBJ2-1; TRBD1 agrees at 9 bases. Unmatched junction bases numbered 7, after V lost 0 bases and J lost 12 bases. The CDR3 has 14 residues. Germline V gene lookup returns CDR1 SGHRS and CDR2 YFSETQ. The CDR3 DNA sequence: TGCGCCAGCAGCTTGGAGACAGGGGGTTCCGGGCAGTTCTTC. As protein: CASSLETGGSGQFF.

The V and J genes are TRBV7-2 and TRBJ1-1; TRBD1 is a possible D gene (5 bases). The CDR3 has 13 amino acids. V shed 5 bases and J shed 3 bases, with 10 bases lying between them. Per the germline V gene, CDR1 is SGHTA and CDR2 is FQGNSA. The CDR3 DNA reads as TGTGCCAGCAGCAGGTGGGGGGACACTGAAGCTTTCTTT. Translating it yields CASSRWGDTEAFF.

This chain links TRBV5-6 with TRBJ1-2; TRBD1 matches at 9 bases. The CDR3 has 16 residues. V dropped 5 bases and J dropped 4; count of bases not matched to a gene: 12. CDR1 and CDR2 from the germline V gene are SGHDT and YYEEEE. Here the CDR3 DNA reads TGTGCCAGCAGAAGAGGACAGGGGTTTTCAGGCTATGGCTACACCTTC. Translated: CASRRGQGFSGYGYTF.